Below are 10 T cell receptor beta chains sequenced from a single sample in a study of beta chain features in type 1 diabetes. Points from the study as a whole: Type 1 diabetes patients had moderately but significantly shorter TCRB CDR3s in all four CD4+ subsets.

The antigens of these receptors remain unknown. The sequenced template was cDNA made from the entire isolated RNA. Measured with immunoSEQ multiplex PCR; TCRdb has only the in-frame clones, and not every one. This sample yields under 200,000 clones, of which around 8% are seen a single time; about 0.5% belongs to the top ten. The sample was central memory CD4+ T cells from blood. These receptors came from a woman between 18 and 29 years old with type 1 diabetes.

This clone appeared a few times. This chain uses TRBV19 with TRBJ2-4; TRBD1 might be the D (5 bases). V was pared by 3 bases and J by 1 base, with 13 bases between. The CDR3 loop spans 16 amino acids. CDR1 and CDR2 from the germline V gene are LNHDA and SQIVND (reference sequence). CDR3 bases: TGTGCCAGTAGTATTTCCCTAGGACACGCCAAAAACATTCAGTACTTC. Its protein product is CASSISLGHAKNIQYF.

The J gene is TRBJ2-3, the V gene TRBV19; D not resolved. CDR1 is LNHDA, CDR2 SQIVND, per germline (reference sequence). CDR3 length: 16 amino acids. V was pared by 7 bases and J by 5 bases, with 22 bases between. In DNA form, the CDR3 reads TGTGCCAGTAATTCGCGACTCCCCGTAGATCTAGATACGCAGTATTTT. Translation: CASNSRLPVDLDTQYF.

This clone has only a few counts. Other DNA sequences in the sample encode the same CDR3. The chain employs TRBV7-2 and TRBJ2-3; D unresolved. The CDR3 sequence is 12 residues long. Germline CDR1 is SGHTA and CDR2 is FQGNSA. The V gene lost 5 bases and the J gene lost 3 bases, with 6 bases spanning the gap. The CDR3 nucleotides are TGTGCCAGCAGCCCGAGAACAGATACGCAGTATTTT. This translates into CASSPRTDTQYF.

The CDR3: CASSKNRDSTREQYF. The CDR3 bases are TGTGCCAGCAGCAAGAACCGGGACTCGACAAGGGAGCAGTACTTC. The rearrangement joins TRBV11-3 to TRBJ2-7; weak D call: TRBD2 (6 bases). The CDR3 loop spans 15 amino acids. Germline V gene lookup returns CDR1 SGHNT and CDR2 YENEEA. The V and J ends lost 5 bases and 7 bases respectively, with 21 bases between them.

The chain recombines TRBV21-1 with TRBJ2-7; the listed D gene, TRBD1, was not tested against the DNA. TRBV21-1 is flagged as a pseudogene. There are 15 residues in the CDR3. The CDR3 region is CASSKGLPGDYEQYF. The CDR3 DNA follows: TGTGCCAGCAGCAAAGGGCTACCAGGGGACTACGAGCAGTACTTC.

The CDR3 sequence: CASSASGKGYTEAFF. In nucleotides, the CDR3 is TGCGCCAGCAGCGCCTCAGGGAAGGGTTATACTGAAGCTTTCTTT. The chain employs TRBV5-1 and TRBJ1-1; possible D gene TRBD1, 5 bases. Trimming removed 4 bases from V and 5 bases from J, with 18 bases in between. The CDR3 runs 15 residues. Looked up from germline, CDR1 is SGHRS and CDR2 is YFSETQ.

This clone has a count of ten or more. The sample has other DNA sequences that encode this CDR3 too. CDR3 DNA sequence: TGTGCCAGTAGCACAGGGGATACAGATACGCAGTATTTT. Residues: CASSTGDTDTQYF. The J gene is TRBJ2-3, the V gene TRBV28; 7 nucleotides line up with TRBD1. The CDR3 runs to 13 residues. V lost 9 bases to trimming and J lost 3 bases; unmatched junction nucleotides: 6. Germline loops: CDR1 MDHEN, CDR2 SYDVKM. The variable domain in full, with the rest retrieved from reference TRBV28 and TRBJ2-3, is DVKVTQSSRYLVKRTGEKVFLECVQDMDHENMFWYRQDPGLGLRLIYFSYDVKMKEKGDIPEGYSVSREKKERFSLILESASTNQTSMYLCASSTGDTDTQYFGPGTRLTVL.

The chain joins TRBV4-1 to TRBJ2-7, with 9 bases identical to TRBD1. The CDR3 is made up of 17 amino acids. V lost 1 base, J lost 2 bases, and 9 bases stayed unmatched. Per germline, CDR1 MGHRA and CDR2 YSYEKL. The CDR3 loop reads CASSQGLRDREAYEQYF. The CDR3 bases are TGCGCCAGCAGCCAAGGTCTCCGGGACAGGGAAGCCTACGAGCAGTACTTC.

This chain connects TRBV7-2 to TRBJ1-5; D gene ambiguous. The CDR3 totals 14 residues. Trimming pared 4 bases from V and 4 bases from J, leaving 11 bases between. Per the germline V gene, CDR1 is SGHTA and CDR2 is FQGNSA. The CDR3 loop is CASSSSSRNQPQHF. The CDR3 DNA reads as TGTGCCAGCAGCTCCTCTAGTAGGAATCAGCCCCAGCATTTT.

The rearrangement links TRBV7-2 to TRBJ1-6; D uncertain. The V gene lost 5 bases and the J gene lost 0 bases, with 8 bases spanning the gap. Per the germline V gene, CDR1 is SGHTA and CDR2 is FQGNSA. This CDR3 comprises 15 residues. The CDR3, as DNA: TGTGCCAGCAGCCGCGGCGGCTCCTATAATTCACCCCTCCACTTT. Encoded protein: CASSRGGSYNSPLHF.